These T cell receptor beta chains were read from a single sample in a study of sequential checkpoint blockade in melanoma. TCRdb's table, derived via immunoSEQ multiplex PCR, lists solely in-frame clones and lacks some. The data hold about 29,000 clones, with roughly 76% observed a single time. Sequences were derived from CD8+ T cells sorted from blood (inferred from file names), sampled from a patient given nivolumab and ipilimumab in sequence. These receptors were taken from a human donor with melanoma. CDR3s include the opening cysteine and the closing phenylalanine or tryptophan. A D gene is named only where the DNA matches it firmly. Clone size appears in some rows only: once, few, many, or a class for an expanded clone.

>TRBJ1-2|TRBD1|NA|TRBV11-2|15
TGTGCCAGCAGCCCCTCCGGGACAGGGGACGATGGCTACACCTTC
CASSPSGTGDDGYTF
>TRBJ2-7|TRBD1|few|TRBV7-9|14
TGTGCCAGCAGCTCGGGACAGTATTCCTACGAGCAGTACTTC
CASSSGQYSYEQYF
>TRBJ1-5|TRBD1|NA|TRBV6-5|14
TGTGCCAGCAGTTTCGGACAGGGGAATCAGCCCCAGCATTTT
CASSFGQGNQPQHF
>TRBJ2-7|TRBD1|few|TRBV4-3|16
TGCGCCAGCAGCCAAGCCCCACAGGGGCAATTTAACGAGCAGTACTTC
CASSQAPQGQFNEQYF
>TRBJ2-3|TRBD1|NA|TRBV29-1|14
TGCAGCGGCGCCGGGACAGGTCAGACAGATACGCAGTATTTT
CSGAGTGQTDTQYF
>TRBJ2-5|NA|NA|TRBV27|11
TGTGCCAGCTCCCGGGGGGAGACCCAGTACTTC
CASSRGETQYF
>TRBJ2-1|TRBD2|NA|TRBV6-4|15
TGTGCCAGCAGTCACGGGACTAGCGGGGTAAATGAGCAGTTCTTC
CASSHGTSGVNEQFF
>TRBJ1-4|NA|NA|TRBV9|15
TGTGCCAGCAGCGCTGGGAGGCAGTTTAATGAAAAACTGTTTTTT
CASSAGRQFNEKLFF
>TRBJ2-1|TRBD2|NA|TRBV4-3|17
TGCGCCAGCAGCCAATATCTAGCTGGGGAGGGCTACAATGAGCAGTTCTTC
CASSQYLAGEGYNEQFF
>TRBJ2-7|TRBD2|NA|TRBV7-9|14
TGTGCCAGCACATCTAGCGGGAGTCTATGGGAGCAGTACTTC
CASTSSGSLWEQYF
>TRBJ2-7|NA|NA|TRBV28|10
TGTGCCAGCAGTCTAAACGAGCAGTACTTC
CASSLNEQYF
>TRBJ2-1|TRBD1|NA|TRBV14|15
TGTGCCAGCAGCATTGGACAGGGGAGTTTTGATGAGCAGTTCTTC
CASSIGQGSFDEQFF
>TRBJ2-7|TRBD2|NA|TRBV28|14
TGTGCCAGCAGTCTTACCGGGGGGACCTACGAGCAGTACTTC
CASSLTGGTYEQYF
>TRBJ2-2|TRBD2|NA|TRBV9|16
TGTGCCAGCAGCGTAGGGACTAGCGGGATGACCGGGGAGCTGTTTTTT
CASSVGTSGMTGELFF
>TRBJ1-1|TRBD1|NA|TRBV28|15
TGTGCCAGCAGAATACTCCGGGACAGGGGCACTGAAGCTTTCTTT
CASRILRDRGTEAFF
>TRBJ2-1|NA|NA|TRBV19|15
TGTGCCAGTAATTTGCGGGGGCACTCCTACAATGAGCAGTTCTTC
CASNLRGHSYNEQFF
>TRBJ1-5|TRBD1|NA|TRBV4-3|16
TGCGCCAGCAGCCAAGAAGTACAGGGGGCTGGGCAGCCCCAGCATTTT
CASSQEVQGAGQPQHF
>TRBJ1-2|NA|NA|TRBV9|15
TGTGCCAGCAGCGCAAGCCAACAGGGACCCTATGGCTACACCTTC
CASSASQQGPYGYTF
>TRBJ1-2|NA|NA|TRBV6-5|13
TGTGCCAGCACAACAGGGTATGACTCTGGCTACACCTTC
CASTTGYDSGYTF
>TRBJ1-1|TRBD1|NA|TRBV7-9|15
TGTGCCAGCAGCCCTAACCCGACAGGGCACACTGAAGCTTTCTTT
CASSPNPTGHTEAFF
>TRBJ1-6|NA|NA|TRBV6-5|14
TGTGCCAGCAGTTACGTGGGGGGGGGTTCACCCCTCCACTTT
CASSYVGGGSPLHF
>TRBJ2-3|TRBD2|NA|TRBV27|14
TGTGCCAGCAGTAAGGCGGGAGCGGGGGATACGCAGTATTTT
CASSKAGAGDTQYF
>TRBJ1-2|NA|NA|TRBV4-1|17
TGCGCCAGCAGCCCTCTAGGGGTCAGGGCCTCTAACTATGGCTACACCTTC
CASSPLGVRASNYGYTF
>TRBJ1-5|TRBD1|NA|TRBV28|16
TGTGCCAGCAGTTTTGGAGGGACAGGGGGGAATCAGCCCCAGCATTTT
CASSFGGTGGNQPQHF
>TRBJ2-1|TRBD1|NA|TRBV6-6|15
TGTGCCAGCTCGTTGAAATGGGGACAGTACAATGAGCAGTTCTTC
CASSLKWGQYNEQFF
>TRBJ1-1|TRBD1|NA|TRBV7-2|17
TGTGCCAGCAGCCTCTTGACAGGGGGGACGACGAACACTGAAGCTTTCTTT
CASSLLTGGTTNTEAFF